The clone carrying this TCR beta chain is a singleton in its sample. The target antigen is unknown. The CDR3 covers 14 residues. Germline CDR1 and CDR2: GTSNPN and SVGIG (reference sequence). V was clipped by 3 bases and J by 8 bases; unmatched bases: 8. Clones were read by immunoSEQ multiplex PCR, and TCRdb kept only the in-frame ones, dropping some. This table holds about 140,000 clones, around nine tenths found once. This specimen comes from a study of T cell responses to AZD1222 COVID-19 vaccine. Study-wide findings and caveats: Increases in Spike-specific TCR breadth and depth were seen after two AZD1222 doses.

The sequencing here drew on peripheral blood, taken on day 0 of AZD1222 vaccination. This sequence was found in an adult in good health. This chain joins TRBV30 and TRBJ2-1; 9 bases line up with TRBD2. The CDR3 sequence: CAWRSPAGGHEQFF. CDR3 DNA: TGTGCCTGGAGGTCCCCAGCGGGAGGTCATGAGCAGTTCTTC.